The sample holds a few counts of the clone carrying this T cell receptor (beta chain). The data were obtained in a study of blood T cell repertoires in COVID-19. V shed 5 bases and J shed 2 bases, with 13 bases lying between them. The CDR3 sequence is 14 residues long. The germline V gene encodes CDR1 SGHAT and CDR2 FQNNGV. Sequencing used immunoSEQ multiplex PCR; TCRdb keeps in-frame clones, though not all of them. The data contain some 51,000 clones, around nine tenths of them singletons. The sequence came from a man between 50 and 59 years old with active COVID-19. This chain connects TRBV11-2 to TRBJ2-7, with D maybe TRBD1 (5 bases). The sequenced sample was peripheral blood. The CDR3 DNA reads as TGTGCCAGCAGCCAGGACACCACAACCTACGAGCAGTACTTC. Protein sequence: CASSQDTTTYEQYF.